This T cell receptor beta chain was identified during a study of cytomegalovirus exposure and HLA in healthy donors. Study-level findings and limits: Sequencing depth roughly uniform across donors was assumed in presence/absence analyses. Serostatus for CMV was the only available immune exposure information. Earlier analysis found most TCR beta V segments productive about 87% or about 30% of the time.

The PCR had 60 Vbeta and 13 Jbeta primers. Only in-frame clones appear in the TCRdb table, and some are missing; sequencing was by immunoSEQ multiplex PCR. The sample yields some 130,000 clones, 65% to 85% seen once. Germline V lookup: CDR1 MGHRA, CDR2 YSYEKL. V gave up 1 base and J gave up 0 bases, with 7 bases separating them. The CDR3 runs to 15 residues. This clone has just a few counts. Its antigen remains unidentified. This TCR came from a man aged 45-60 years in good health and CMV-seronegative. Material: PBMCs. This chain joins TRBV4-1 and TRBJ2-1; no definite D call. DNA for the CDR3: TGCGCCAGCAGCCAAGGACGGAGCTCCTACAATGAGCAGTTCTTC. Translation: CASSQGRSSYNEQFF.